One sample yielded the 7 T cell receptor beta chains listed below, sequenced in a study of OX40 agonist ivuxolimab in advanced cancers. Libraries were prepared by immunoSEQ multiplex PCR; TCRdb keeps only in-frame clonotypes and omits some of them. Among 35,000 or so clones listed, 76% were seen once. The source material was CD4+ or CD8+ T cells sorted from blood, sampled in a trial of the OX40 agonist ivuxolimab. Receptors were obtained from an adult with an advanced solid tumor such as melanoma, head and neck, liver or kidney cancer.

Turning to this clone: No DNA is shown, since the ends of the CDR3 on it are uncertain; the CDR3 is the one TCRdb lists. V usage is TRBV28 and J usage is TRBJ1-2; the D call of TRBD1 is as the table states it, not checked on the DNA. The germline CDR1 and CDR2 sequences are MDHEN and SYDVKM. Termini included, the CDR3 measures 17 amino acids. The CDR3 loop is CASSFLAGGPGAMSYTF.

This clone was seen only a few times. The chain recombines TRBV7-2 with TRBJ1-6; the D gene is possibly TRBD1 (5 bases). Trimming removed 3 bases at V and 8 bases at J, with 17 bases between. The CDR3 has 16 residues. CDR1 and CDR2 (germline): SGHTA, FQGNSA. The CDR3 is CASSLRGQGGDSPLHF. In DNA, the CDR3 is TGTGCCAGCAGCTTGAGAGGGCAGGGAGGGGATTCACCCCTCCACTTT. The full variable domain, its missing parts supplied by reference TRBV7-2 and TRBJ1-6, is GAGVSQSPSNKVTEKGKDVELRCDPISGHTALYWYRQSLGQGLEFLIYFQGNSAPDKSGLPSDRFSAERTGGSVSTLTIQRTQQEDSAVYLCASSLRGQGGDSPLHFGNGTRLTVT.

V gene TRBV11-1 combines with J gene TRBJ2-5, with D possibly TRBD2 on 5 matching bases. Germline CDR1 SGHAT, CDR2 FQDESV (reference sequence). CDR3 length equals 14 residues. Trimming removed 2 bases from V and 0 bases from J, with 7 bases in between. The CDR3 region has the DNA TGTGCCAGCAGCTTAAGCGGACACCAAGAGACCCAGTACTTC. Translating it yields CASSLSGHQETQYF.

CDR3 residues: CASSLFAPNGYTF. Written as DNA, the CDR3 is TGTGCCAGCAGCTTGTTTGCCCCCAATGGCTACACCTTC. The V call is TRBV5-4, the J call TRBJ1-2; D is unresolved. The CDR3 runs to 13 residues. The germline V gene has CDR1 SGHNT and CDR2 YYREEE (reference sequence). Trimming removed 1 base at V and 6 bases at J, with 10 bases between. The full variable domain, completed using reference TRBV5-4 and TRBJ1-2, is ETGVTQSPTHLIKTRGQQVTLRCSSQSGHNTVSWYQQALGQGPQFIFQYYREEENGRGNFPPRFSGLQFPNYSSELNVNALELDDSALYLCASSLFAPNGYTFGSGTRLTVV.

This sequence joins TRBV21-1 and TRBJ2-7; the D call of TRBD2 is as the table states it, not checked on the DNA. TRBV21-1 is deemed a pseudogene. This CDR3 is built from 17 residues. Here the CDR3 reads CASSRDWPAGLQNEQYV. Written as DNA, the CDR3 is TGTGCCAGCAGCAGGGATTGGCCAGCGGGGTTACAGAACGAGCAGTACGTC.

The chain combines TRBV10-3 with TRBJ1-3, with TRBD1 matching over 9 bases. In germline, CDR1 is ENHRY, CDR2 SYGVKD. There are 16 residues in the CDR3. J lost 0 bases, V lost 1 base, and 1 base had no gene match. The CDR3 bases are TGTGCCATCAGTGAGTACAGGGGGCTCTCTGGAAACACCATATATTTT. Translation: CAISEYRGLSGNTIYF.

The chain links TRBV29-1 to TRBJ2-2, with 7 bases matching TRBD1. CDR1 SQVTM and CDR2 ANQGSEA come from the germline V gene. J was trimmed by 2 bases and V by 0 bases; bases with no gene match: 6. The CDR3 length is 16 residues. As DNA, the CDR3 is TGCAGCGTTGAAGATCCCAGGACAGGAAACACCGGGGAGCTGTTTTTT. This gives the protein CSVEDPRTGNTGELFF.